Included here is one T cell receptor beta chain sequence, with context. Which antigen it targets is not known. The record has no base qualities; no much larger clone is one base away. The sample is drawn from a study of cytomegalovirus exposure and HLA in healthy donors listed by TCRdb under 2017. General notes on the study: According to an earlier analysis of a few hundred of the donors, 150 million to 200 million T cells yielded 117 million unique TCR beta sequences and about 280 Gb of sequence data. Around 320 gigabases of sequencing data and tens of millions of unique TCR sequences were included in an early release covering roughly 600 HLA-typed donors. Of the approximately 400 genotyped donors, about 80% fell in the genetic ancestry cluster associated with self-reported Caucasian donors. The study aimed to test whether signatures of past pathogen exposure could be identified by cataloging public T cell receptors. Using immunosequencing, the study profiled T cell repertoires from fewer than 850 subjects and related those repertoires to cytomegalovirus serostatus. Along with the approximately 620-subject first cohort, a separate validation cohort of around 120 different subjects was used. To predict cytomegalovirus infection status, the study combined high-throughput TCR immunosequencing, statistical association of individual TCRs with disease status, and machine learning. A later analysis re-analyzed previously published TCR beta repertoires from approximately 670 donors and added high-resolution HLA genotyping to study TCR occurrence patterns. Rather than using new phenotypic data, the later analysis identified candidate immune exposures from TCR beta sequences and from how often those sequences occurred across donors. To decide whether each TCR beta V gene segment behaved as functional or pseudogenic, an earlier analysis of some 600 of the donors relied on high-throughput TCR beta sequencing. Alongside the repertoire data, information on donor age, sex, ethnicity and CMV serostatus was compiled. In a later genetic analysis, genome-wide SNP genotypes for about 65% of the 666 donors were used, and that subset was treated as a discovery cohort. Every discovery cohort repertoire had been produced on one sequencing platform. HLA typing covered class I and class II loci at four-digit resolution. Typing coverage differed by locus: A, B, C, DRB1 and DQB1 were typed in about 629-640 donors, DQA1 in about 560, DPA1 in some 610, and DPB1 in just under 490. Because of strong linkage in the cohort, roughly five DR-DQ haplotypes were treated as single units for association and clustering. On average, 235,054 unique TCR beta nucleotide sequences were sequenced per donor among 350 to 400 genotyped donors of the cohort, with 15% to 20% of those sequences being non-productive.

The cohort consisted of 600 to 700 healthy bone marrow donors. All cohort members were sampled while nominally healthy, although unrecorded immune exposures were likely present. The donor tested CMV seronegative, placing the donor among the roughly 340 seronegative members of the cohort. Every donor gave a peripheral blood sample, and the peripheral blood mononuclear cells from that sample were used for TCR beta sequencing. Genomic DNA extraction from the blood cell samples was performed with the Qiagen DNeasy Blood Extraction Kit. Library creation used the immunoSEQ multiplex PCR assay. A mixture of 60 forward primers for TCR Vbeta segments and 13 reverse primers for TCR Jbeta segments was used in the multiplex PCR. Amplification of the CDR3 region of rearranged TCR beta genes was performed with a multiplex PCR assay on genomic DNA. The Illumina HiSeq System was used to sequence the amplified TCR beta libraries as 87-base-pair reads. On the authors' methods: A later analysis counted 65 million to 90 million unique TCR beta chains across the 550 to 700 repertoires, and about 10 million of these chains were shared by at least two donors. Raw reads were error-corrected and collapsed into unique sequences with a nearest-neighbor algorithm that merged closely related sequences to remove PCR and sequencing errors. CDR3 sequences were aligned to IMGT reference sequences to assign V, D and J gene segments. For a sequence to be retained, at least a six-nucleotide match to both a V gene segment and a J gene segment was required. A rearrangement was called productive if the CDR3 had no stop codons and remained in frame with V and J, and every other rearrangement was called non-productive. CDR3 was defined according to IMGT convention as the region running from the second conserved V-encoded cysteine to the conserved J-encoded phenylalanine. In an earlier analysis of roughly 610 of the donors, sequences lacking an unambiguous match to a single V gene segment were excluded. In an earlier analysis of approximately 550 of the donors, V segments were called functional above 56.7% productive rearrangements and were called segregating when the between-donor standard deviation exceeded 5%. To diagnose cytomegalovirus status from the catalog of TCR beta chain sequences, a statistical classification framework was built. V and J gene assignment, in a later analysis, came from comparing TCR nucleotide sequences with IMGT/GENE-DB human TR gene sequences. Using the TCRdist pipeline, a later analysis assigned CDR3 sequences along with most-parsimonious VDJ recombination scenarios. A later analysis defined each TCR beta chain by its CDR3 amino acid sequence plus V-gene family, and excluded reads lacking a unique V-gene family. To address suspected cross-contamination and a sequencing artifact, a later analysis removed a few hundred highly shared, low-generation-probability nucleotide sequences. A later analysis calculated a clonal expansion index for each public chain from normalized within-repertoire ranks of inferred template counts. Generation probabilities in a later analysis came from a VDJ recombination model fitted to out-of-frame rearrangements, and those results were checked against IGoR. In a later analysis, TCR-TCR, TCR-HLA and TCR-CMV co-occurrence was scored with hypergeometric tests, and a repertoire-size bias correction was applied to TCR pairs. In a later analysis, false discovery rates were estimated by permuting HLA or CMV assignments 20 times. In a later analysis, co-occurring TCRs were grouped with DBSCAN, and TCRdist sequence similarity was added when clustering was performed within HLA-allele-positive subsets. Repertoires with fewer than 30,000 or more than 120,000 public chains, plus five repertoires with anomalous nucleotide sharing, were excluded from co-occurrence clustering. TCRdb holds this immuneACCESS table with in-frame rearrangements only. Some clones are missing; in checked studies, unresolved V genes explain under half, and the rest has no known cause. V, J and clone size reflect that table, while D and trimming were determined from the DNA. The sample data list some 130,000 clones, and roughly three quarters of these were observed just once. Roughly 2% of the sample rests with the top ten.

Overall study results and their limits: A cluster of highly shared sequence variants was judged likely to represent a technical artifact of the sequencing pipeline. At a false discovery rate of 0.05, a later analysis linked 16,951 TCR beta sequences to specific HLA alleles. A further reported finding was that TCR beta sequences accurately predicted the HLA-A and HLA-B alleles for most subjects in the first cohort. When HLA alleles, especially DR and DQ, strongly co-occurred, TCR associations were difficult to assign to individual alleles. In an earlier analysis of over 550 of the donors, most TCR beta V segments were observed in productive rearrangements about 90% or about 30% of the time, broadly matching IMGT annotations. Linkage disequilibrium might explain the correlated functional status among segregating V segments, but an unknown experimental factor could not be ruled out. V-gene and J-gene trimming of TCR beta chains was associated with a missense DCLRE1C variant in a later genetic analysis, and the association was replicated in an independent cohort. A later analysis found that HLA-associated TCR beta chains were more clonally expanded and had lower generation probabilities than equally common non-associated chains. According to a later analysis, parvovirus B19, influenza, CMV and Epstein-Barr virus appeared linked to several top co-occurrence clusters. According to a later genetic analysis, donors in an Asian-associated ancestry cluster had fewer N-insertions in productive TCRs than the approximately 700-donor mean. Presence/absence analyses assumed roughly uniform sequencing depth across donors, an assumption that may not hold. It was suggested by the authors that the approach could potentially be generalized to other disease states and immunological phenotypes. Some IMGT-functional V segments, including TRBV6-2 and TRBV6-3, could not be told apart with the 87-base-pair reads, so those segments were excluded. Across donors, most TCR sequences were observed very rarely, whereas some public TCRs were present in many individuals. This cohort had only TCR beta chains sequenced, and the lack of alpha or paired-chain data limited which features could be detected. Immune exposure information for the cohort was limited to CMV serostatus. Roughly 15 rarely observed V segments, including chromosome 9 orphons, were excluded from the earlier analysis of some 590 of the donors because counts were too low. HLA typing was unavailable for some donors at each locus, so association tests used only the typed subset. A later analysis found that TCR association rates varied across HLA loci, with DRB1 alleles showing the most associated TCRs and HLA-C alleles the fewest. Most CMV-associated TCR beta chains appeared to be HLA-restricted in a later analysis, and the HLA associations seemed to be driven largely by CMV exposure. A few of the identified cytomegalovirus-associated TCR beta chains were confirmed in vitro to be specific for cytomegalovirus antigens. The study listed over 150 TCR beta chains as associated with cytomegalovirus. Cytomegalovirus status was reported to be diagnosed by the classifier with high specificity and sensitivity in both the original and validation cohorts.

Germline trimming: 0 bases from V, 3 bases from J; junction bases outside gene matches: 5. Measured from the cysteine to the phenylalanine, the CDR3 is 17 residues long. Of the read, only the CDR3 DNA is kept; its 51 bases are in frame from base 1. The germline V gene supplies CDR1 SGHRS and CDR2 YFSETQ. Sequenced sample: PBMCs. The receptor was isolated from a man aged 25-45 years in good health and CMV-seronegative. The rearranged segments are TRBV5-1 and TRBJ2-2; 10 nucleotides in the junction match TRBD2. The nucleotide sequence reads TGCGCCAGCAGCTTGGCTCTGGGACTAGCGTACACCGGGGAGCTGTTTTTT. Translated, it gives CASSLALGLAYTGELFF.